One and the same sample provided the 10 T cell receptor beta chains below, sequenced in a study of blood T cell repertoires in COVID-19. The protocol was immunoSEQ multiplex PCR, while the TCRdb copy is restricted to in-frame clones and leaves out a portion. The sample records about 120,000 clones, roughly nine tenths being singletons. Sequencing was done on a sample of peripheral blood. The origin of the receptors is a man aged 50 to 60 with active COVID-19.

This chain joins TRBV12-5 and TRBJ2-3; 7 bases are a match to TRBD2. CDR3 length: 15 amino acids. Germline trimming cut 7 bases from V and 4 bases from J; bases unmatched to any gene: 11. Germline V CDR1 and CDR2: LGHNT, FRNRAP. CDR3 region: CASAPSWGRADTQYF. DNA for the CDR3: TGTGCTAGTGCTCCTTCCTGGGGGAGGGCAGATACGCAGTATTTT. Supplemented by reference TRBV12-5 and TRBJ2-3, the full variable domain reads DARVTQTPRHKVTEMGQEVTMRCQPILGHNTVFWYRQTMMQGLELLAYFRNRAPLDDSGMPKDRFSAEMPDATLATLKIQPSEPRDSAVYFCASAPSWGRADTQYFGPGTRLTVL.

This chain connects TRBV7-2 to TRBJ1-4; tentative D call: TRBD1 (6 bases). Germline V gene sequence: CDR1 SGHTA, CDR2 FQGNSA. This CDR3 is 15 amino acids long. V was shortened by 0 bases and J by 11 bases, with 16 bases between the two germline ends. This chain's CDR3 is CASSLAPETGGKLFF. CDR3 DNA: TGTGCCAGCAGCTTAGCGCCGGAGACAGGCGGGAAACTGTTTTTT.

The chain links TRBV19 to TRBJ2-1; 10 bases agree with TRBD1. V was clipped by 1 base and J by 8 bases; unmatched bases: 8. The CDR3 extends over 16 amino acids. In germline, CDR1 is LNHDA, CDR2 SQIVND (reference sequence). In nucleotides, the CDR3 is TGTGCCAGTAGTATAGGGGACAGGGGAGATGTCGATGAGCAGTTCTTC. Translated: CASSIGDRGDVDEQFF.

This sequence joins TRBV5-1 and TRBJ2-3; the match to TRBD2 covers 11 bases. V lost 0 bases to trimming and J lost 3 bases; unmatched junction nucleotides: 6. The germline gives CDR1 SGHRS, CDR2 YFSETQ. The CDR3 contains 17 residues. The CDR3 reads CASSLDLAGGTTDTQYF. The CDR3 coding sequence is TGCGCCAGCAGCTTGGACCTAGCGGGGGGTACTACAGATACGCAGTATTTT. The variable domain in full, with the rest retrieved from reference TRBV5-1 and TRBJ2-3, is KAGVTQTPRYLIKTRGQQVTLSCSPISGHRSVSWYQQTPGQGLQFLFEYFSETQRNKGNFPGRFSGRQFSNSRSEMNVSTLELGDSALYLCASSLDLAGGTTDTQYFGPGTRLTVL.

The chain employs TRBV3-1 (or the pseudogene TRBV3-2) and TRBJ1-1; 8 nucleotides align to TRBD1. J lost 1 base, V lost 4 bases, and 5 bases had no gene match. The germline V gene encodes CDR1 LGHDT and CDR2 YNNKEL (reference sequence). The CDR3 is 15 amino acids. The CDR3: CASSLRTGTNTEAFF. The CDR3 region has the DNA TGTGCCAGCAGCCTCAGGACAGGGACGAACACTGAAGCTTTCTTT.

The chain couples TRBV5-1 to TRBJ1-5; 7 bases line up with TRBD1. The CDR3 spans 18 residues. V shed 4 bases, J shed 1 base, and the junction held 14 bases outside the gene matches. Germline V gene sequence: CDR1 SGHRS, CDR2 YFSETQ. The CDR3 DNA follows: TGCGCCAGCAGCATACGCTGGGACAGCCTAGAGAGCAATCAGCCCCAGCATTTT. It translates to CASSIRWDSLESNQPQHF.

The chain links TRBV5-8 to TRBJ2-6, with 10 bases fitting TRBD1. J lost 0 bases, V lost 4 bases, and 7 bases had no gene match. The length of the CDR3 is 18 residues. CDR1 is SGHTS, CDR2 YDEGEE, per germline. CDR3 in amino acids: CASSGGQGLNSGANVLTF. The CDR3 DNA follows: TGTGCCAGCAGCGGGGGACAGGGGCTAAACTCTGGGGCCAACGTCCTGACTTTC.

The chain is built from TRBV12-3 or TRBV12-4 and TRBJ2-5, with D maybe TRBD2 (6 bases). Deletions cut 2 bases from V and 7 bases from J, with 11 bases between. The CDR3 has 13 amino acids. The CDR3 protein is CASSLREAGTQYF. CDR3 in DNA: TGTGCCAGCAGTTTAAGGGAGGCAGGGACCCAGTACTTC.

This clone was counted a few times. The chain couples TRBV21-1 to TRBJ2-7; the table names TRBD2, a call not compared with the DNA. TRBV21-1 is reported as a pseudogene. The CDR3 is 13 residues long. The CDR3 DNA sequence: TGTGCCAGCAAGGGGGGAGGGACCTACGAGCAGTACGTC. It yields the protein CASKGGGTYEQYV.

In this sample, this clone turned up once. This chain uses TRBV3-1 (or the pseudogene TRBV3-2) with TRBJ1-2, with 9 bases identical to TRBD1. Per the germline V gene, CDR1 is LGHDT and CDR2 is YNNKEL (reference sequence). The CDR3 runs to 14 residues. The ends lost 3 bases at V and 4 bases at J; junction bases unmatched: 3. The CDR3 region is CASSHMTGGYGYTF. The CDR3 DNA reads as TGTGCCAGCAGCCATATGACAGGGGGCTATGGCTACACCTTC.